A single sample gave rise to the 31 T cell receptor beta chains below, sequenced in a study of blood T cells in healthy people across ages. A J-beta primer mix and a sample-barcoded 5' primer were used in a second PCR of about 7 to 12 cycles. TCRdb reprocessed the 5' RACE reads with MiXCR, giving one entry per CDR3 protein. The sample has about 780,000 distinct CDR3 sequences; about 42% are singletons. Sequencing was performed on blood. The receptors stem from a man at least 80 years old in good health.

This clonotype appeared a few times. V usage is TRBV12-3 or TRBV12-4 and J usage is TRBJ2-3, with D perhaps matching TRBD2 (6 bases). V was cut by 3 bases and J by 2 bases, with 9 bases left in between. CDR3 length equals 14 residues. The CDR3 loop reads CASSFRRDTDTQYF. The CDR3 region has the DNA TGTGCCAGCAGTTTTCGGCGGGACACAGATACGCAGTATTTT.

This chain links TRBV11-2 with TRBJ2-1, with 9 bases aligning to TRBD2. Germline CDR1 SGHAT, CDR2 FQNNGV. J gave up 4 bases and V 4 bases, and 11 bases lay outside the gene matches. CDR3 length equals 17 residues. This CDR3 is CASSSLVRLADYNEQFF. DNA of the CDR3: TGTGCCAGCAGCTCCCTGGTGAGACTAGCGGATTACAATGAGCAGTTCTTC. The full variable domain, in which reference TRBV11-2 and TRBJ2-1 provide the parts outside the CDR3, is EAGVAQSPRYKIIEKRQSVAFWCNPISGHATLYWYQQILGQGPKLLIQFQNNGVVDDSQLPKDRFSAERLKGVDSTLKIQPAKLEDSAVYLCASSSLVRLADYNEQFFGPGTRLTVL.

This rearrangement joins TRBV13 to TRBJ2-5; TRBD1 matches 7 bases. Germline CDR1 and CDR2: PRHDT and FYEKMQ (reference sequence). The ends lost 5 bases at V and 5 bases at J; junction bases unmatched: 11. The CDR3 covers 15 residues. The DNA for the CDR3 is TGTGCCAGCAGCCGAATGGGACAGAGTACGGAGACCCAGTACTTC. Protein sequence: CASSRMGQSTETQYF.

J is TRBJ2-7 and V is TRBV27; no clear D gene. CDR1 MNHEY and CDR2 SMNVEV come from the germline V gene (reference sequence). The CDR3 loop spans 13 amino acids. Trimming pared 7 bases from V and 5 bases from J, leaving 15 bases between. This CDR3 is CASTTTASNEQYF. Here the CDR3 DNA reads TGTGCCAGCACCACGACGGCCTCGAACGAGCAGTACTTC.

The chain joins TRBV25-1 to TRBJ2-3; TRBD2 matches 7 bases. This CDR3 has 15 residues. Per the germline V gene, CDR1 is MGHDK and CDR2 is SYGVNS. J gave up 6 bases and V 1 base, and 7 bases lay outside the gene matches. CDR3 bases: TGTGCCAGCAGTGAATCGAGGGAGGGCCGGGATACGCAGTATTTT. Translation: CASSESREGRDTQYF.

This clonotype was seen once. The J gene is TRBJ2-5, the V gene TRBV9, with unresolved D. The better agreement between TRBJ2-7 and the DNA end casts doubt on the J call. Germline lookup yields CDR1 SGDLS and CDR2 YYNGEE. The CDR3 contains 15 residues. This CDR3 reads CASSVDPRNAYEQYF. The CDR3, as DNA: TGTGCCAGCAGCGTAGACCCTCGAAACGCCTACGAGCAGTACTTC.

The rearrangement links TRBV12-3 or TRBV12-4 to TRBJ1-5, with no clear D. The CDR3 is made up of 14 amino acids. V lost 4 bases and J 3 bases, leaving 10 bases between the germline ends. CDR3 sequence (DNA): TGTGCCAGCAGTTCGATGGCCACCAATCAGCCCCAGCATTTT. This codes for CASSSMATNQPQHF.

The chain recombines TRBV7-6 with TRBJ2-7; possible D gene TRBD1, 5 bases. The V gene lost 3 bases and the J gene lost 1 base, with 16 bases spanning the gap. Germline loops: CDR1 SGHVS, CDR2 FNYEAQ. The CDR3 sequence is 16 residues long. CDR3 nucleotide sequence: TGTGCCAGCAGCTTGGCCTCAGGGCTCTCTTCCTACGAGCAGTACTTC. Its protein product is CASSLASGLSSYEQYF.

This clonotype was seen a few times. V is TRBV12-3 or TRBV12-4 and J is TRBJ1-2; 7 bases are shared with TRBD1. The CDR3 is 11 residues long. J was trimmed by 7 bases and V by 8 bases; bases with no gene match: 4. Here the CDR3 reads CASQGGFGYTF. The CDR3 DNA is TGTGCCAGCCAAGGGGGCTTTGGCTACACCTTC.

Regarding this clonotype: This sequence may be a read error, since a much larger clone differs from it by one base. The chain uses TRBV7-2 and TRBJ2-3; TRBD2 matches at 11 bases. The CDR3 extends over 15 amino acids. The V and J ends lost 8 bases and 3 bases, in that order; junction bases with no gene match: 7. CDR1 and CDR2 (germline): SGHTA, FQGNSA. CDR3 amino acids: CASGSLAGGTDTQYF. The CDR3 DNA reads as TGTGCCAGCGGCTCTCTAGCGGGAGGAACAGATACGCAGTATTTT.

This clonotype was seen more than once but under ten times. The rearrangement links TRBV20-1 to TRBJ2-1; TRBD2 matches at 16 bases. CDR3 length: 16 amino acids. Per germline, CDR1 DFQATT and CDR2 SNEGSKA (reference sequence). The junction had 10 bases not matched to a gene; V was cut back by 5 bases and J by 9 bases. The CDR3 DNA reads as TGCAGTGCTGGCTCTACCGGGACTAGCGGGAGGGGTGAGCAGTTCTTC. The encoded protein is CSAGSTGTSGRGEQFF.

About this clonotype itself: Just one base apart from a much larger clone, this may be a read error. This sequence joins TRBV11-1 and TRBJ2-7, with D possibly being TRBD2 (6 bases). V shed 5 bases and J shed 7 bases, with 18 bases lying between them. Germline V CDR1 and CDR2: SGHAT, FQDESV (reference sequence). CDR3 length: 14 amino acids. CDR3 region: CASSVGDSAREQYF. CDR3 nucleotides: TGTGCCAGCAGCGTAGGGGACTCCGCGCGGGAGCAGTACTTC.

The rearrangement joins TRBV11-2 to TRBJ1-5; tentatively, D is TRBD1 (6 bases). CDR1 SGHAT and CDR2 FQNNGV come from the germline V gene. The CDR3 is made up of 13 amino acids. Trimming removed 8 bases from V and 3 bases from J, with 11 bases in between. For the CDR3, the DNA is TGTGCCAGCGGACAGAGCCTCAATCAGCCCCAGCATTTT. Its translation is CASGQSLNQPQHF.

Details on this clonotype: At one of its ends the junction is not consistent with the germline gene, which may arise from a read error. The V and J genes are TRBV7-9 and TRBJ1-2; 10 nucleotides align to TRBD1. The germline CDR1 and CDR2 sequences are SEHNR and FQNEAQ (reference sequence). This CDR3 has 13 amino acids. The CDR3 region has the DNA TGCGCCAGCAGCACCCGGGACAGGGGAGGCTACACCTTC. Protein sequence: CASSTRDRGGYTF.

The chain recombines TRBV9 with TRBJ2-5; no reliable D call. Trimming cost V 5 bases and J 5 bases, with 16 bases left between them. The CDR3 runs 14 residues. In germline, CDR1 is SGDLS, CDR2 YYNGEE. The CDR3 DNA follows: TGTGCCAGCAGTCCGGGCCTAGACGACGAGACCCAGTACTTC. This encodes CASSPGLDDETQYF.

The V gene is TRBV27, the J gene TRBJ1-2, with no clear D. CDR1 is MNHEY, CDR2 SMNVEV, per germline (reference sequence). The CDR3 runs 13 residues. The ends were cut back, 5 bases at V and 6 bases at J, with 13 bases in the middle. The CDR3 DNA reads TGTGCCAGCAGTGCCCGGGAAATCGATGGCTACACCTTC. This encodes CASSAREIDGYTF.

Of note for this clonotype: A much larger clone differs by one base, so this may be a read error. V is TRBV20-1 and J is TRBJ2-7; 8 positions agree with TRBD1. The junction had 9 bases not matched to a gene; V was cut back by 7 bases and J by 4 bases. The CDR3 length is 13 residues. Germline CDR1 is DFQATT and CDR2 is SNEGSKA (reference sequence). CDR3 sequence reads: CSVSRTGRYEQYF. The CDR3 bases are TGCAGTGTTAGTAGGACAGGGCGGTACGAGCAGTACTTC.

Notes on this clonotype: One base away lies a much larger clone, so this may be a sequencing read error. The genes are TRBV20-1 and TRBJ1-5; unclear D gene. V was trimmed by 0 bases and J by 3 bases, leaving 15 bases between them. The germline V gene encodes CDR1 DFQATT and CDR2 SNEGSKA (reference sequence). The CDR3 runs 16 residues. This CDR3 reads CSARDLMVGNNQPQHF. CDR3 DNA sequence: TGCAGTGCTAGAGATCTAATGGTTGGAAACAATCAGCCCCAGCATTTT.

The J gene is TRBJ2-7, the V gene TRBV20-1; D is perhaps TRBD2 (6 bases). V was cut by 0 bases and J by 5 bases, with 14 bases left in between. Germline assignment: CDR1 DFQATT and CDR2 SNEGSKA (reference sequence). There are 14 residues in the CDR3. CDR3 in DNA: TGCAGTGCTAGAGATCTAGAGGGAGGCCACGAGCAGTACTTC. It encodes CSARDLEGGHEQYF.

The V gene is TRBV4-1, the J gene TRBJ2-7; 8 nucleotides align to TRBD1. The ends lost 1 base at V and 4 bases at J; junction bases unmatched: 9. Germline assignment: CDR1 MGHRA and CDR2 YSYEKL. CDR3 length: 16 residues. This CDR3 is CASSQAGAQGAYEQYF. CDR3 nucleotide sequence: TGCGCCAGCAGCCAAGCGGGGGCCCAGGGGGCGTACGAGCAGTACTTC.

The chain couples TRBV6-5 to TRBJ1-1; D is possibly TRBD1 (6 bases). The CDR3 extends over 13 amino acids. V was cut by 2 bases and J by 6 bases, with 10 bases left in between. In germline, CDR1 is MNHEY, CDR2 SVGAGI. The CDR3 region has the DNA TGTGCCAGCAGTTACAGCAGGGGACCTGAAGCTTTCTTT. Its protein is CASSYSRGPEAFF.

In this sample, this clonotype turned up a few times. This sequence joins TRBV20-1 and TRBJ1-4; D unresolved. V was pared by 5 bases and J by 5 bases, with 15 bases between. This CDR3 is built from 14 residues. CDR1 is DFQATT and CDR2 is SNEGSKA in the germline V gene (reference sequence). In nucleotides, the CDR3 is TGCAGTGCTGGAACGGGCGCAGTCAATGAAAAACTGTTTTTT. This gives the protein CSAGTGAVNEKLFF.

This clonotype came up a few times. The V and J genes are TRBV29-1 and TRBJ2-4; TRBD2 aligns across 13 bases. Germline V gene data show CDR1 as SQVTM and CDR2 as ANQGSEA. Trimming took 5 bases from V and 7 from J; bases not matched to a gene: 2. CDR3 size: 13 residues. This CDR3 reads CSVLTSGRNIQYF. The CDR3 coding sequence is TGCAGCGTTCTGACTAGCGGGAGGAACATTCAGTACTTC.

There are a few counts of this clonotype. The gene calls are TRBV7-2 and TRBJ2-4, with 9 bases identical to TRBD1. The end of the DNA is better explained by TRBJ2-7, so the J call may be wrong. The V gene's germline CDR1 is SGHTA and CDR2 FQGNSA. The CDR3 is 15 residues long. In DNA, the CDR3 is TGTGCCAGCAGAATCGGGGGACAGGGAGGATACGAGCAGTACTTC. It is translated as CASRIGGQGGYEQYF.

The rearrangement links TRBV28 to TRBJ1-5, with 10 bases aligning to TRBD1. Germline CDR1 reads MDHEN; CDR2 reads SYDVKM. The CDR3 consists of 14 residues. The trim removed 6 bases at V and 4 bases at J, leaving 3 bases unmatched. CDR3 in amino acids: CASRGQGRNQPQHF. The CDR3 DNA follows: TGTGCCAGCAGGGGACAGGGGAGGAATCAGCCCCAGCATTTT.

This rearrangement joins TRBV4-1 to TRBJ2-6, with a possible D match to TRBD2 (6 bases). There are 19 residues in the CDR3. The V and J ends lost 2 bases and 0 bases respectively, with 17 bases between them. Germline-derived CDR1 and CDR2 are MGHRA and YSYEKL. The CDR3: CASSQKVGGAGSGANVLTF. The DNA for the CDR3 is TGCGCCAGCAGCCAAAAAGTAGGTGGAGCGGGCTCTGGGGCCAACGTCCTGACTTTC.

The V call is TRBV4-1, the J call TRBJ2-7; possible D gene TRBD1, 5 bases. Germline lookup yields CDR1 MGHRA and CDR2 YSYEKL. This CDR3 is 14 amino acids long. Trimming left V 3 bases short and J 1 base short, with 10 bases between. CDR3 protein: CASSQSTGSYEQYF. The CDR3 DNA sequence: TGCGCCAGCAGCCAGAGTACAGGTTCCTACGAGCAGTACTTC.

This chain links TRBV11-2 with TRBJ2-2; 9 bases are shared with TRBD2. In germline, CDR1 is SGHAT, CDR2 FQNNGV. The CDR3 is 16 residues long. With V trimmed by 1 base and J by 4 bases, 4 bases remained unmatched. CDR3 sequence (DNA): TGTGCCAGCAGCTTAGCAAGCGGGAGGACCACCGGGGAGCTGTTTTTT. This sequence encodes CASSLASGRTTGELFF. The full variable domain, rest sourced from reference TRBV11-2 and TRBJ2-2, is EAGVAQSPRYKIIEKRQSVAFWCNPISGHATLYWYQQILGQGPKLLIQFQNNGVVDDSQLPKDRFSAERLKGVDSTLKIQPAKLEDSAVYLCASSLASGRTTGELFFGEGSRLTVL.

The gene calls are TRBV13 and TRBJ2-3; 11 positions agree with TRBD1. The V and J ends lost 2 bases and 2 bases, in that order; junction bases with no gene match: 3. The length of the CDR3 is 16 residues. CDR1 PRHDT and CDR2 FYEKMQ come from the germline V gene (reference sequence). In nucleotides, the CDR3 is TGTGCCAGCAGCTTACGGGACAGGGGGGTCACAGATACGCAGTATTTT. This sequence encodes CASSLRDRGVTDTQYF.

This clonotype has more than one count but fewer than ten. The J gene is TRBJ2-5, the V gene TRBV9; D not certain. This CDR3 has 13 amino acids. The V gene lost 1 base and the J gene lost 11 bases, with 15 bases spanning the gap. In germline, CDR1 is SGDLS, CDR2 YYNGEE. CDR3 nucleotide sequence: TGTGCCAGCAGCGTATCGACACACAATGAGCAGTACTTC. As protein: CASSVSTHNEQYF.

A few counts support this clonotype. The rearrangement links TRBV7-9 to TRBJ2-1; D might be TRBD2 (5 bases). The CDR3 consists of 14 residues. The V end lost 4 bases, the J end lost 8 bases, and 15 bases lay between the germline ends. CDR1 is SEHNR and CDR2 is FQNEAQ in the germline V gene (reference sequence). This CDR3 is CASSSPGLRDEQFF. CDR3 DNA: TGTGCCAGCAGCTCCCCTGGCTTGAGGGATGAGCAGTTCTTC.